This T cell receptor beta chain is from a study of regulatory T cells in long-lasting Graves disease (dated by TCRdb to about 2021). Describing the broader study: Newly diagnosed Graves' disease patients had taken antithyroid drugs for less than 3 months. The study was conducted in China and was registered as a clinical trial. TCR sequencing covered some 13 persistent and around 20 newly diagnosed Graves' disease patients, some 33 samples in total. Persistent Graves' disease patients were compared with newly diagnosed Graves' disease patients by peripheral blood TCR sequencing and RNA sequencing.

Broad study findings and their caveats: The study examined only peripheral blood because the primary lesion, thyroid tissue, could not be accessed. Sequencing and analysis were restricted to the TCR beta chain. The authors noted that the small sample size was a limitation that may lower accuracy. Lower TCR Shannon entropy and fewer highly expanded clones were observed in persistent Graves' disease patients than in newly diagnosed patients, which suggested clonal expansion. A larger number of public clonotypes was shared among persistent patients (over 2,500) than among newly diagnosed patients (about 990).

Preparation of the library involved multiplex PCR. Sequencing was carried out with an Illumina HiSeq 4000. CDR3 regions were amplified by Arm-PCR with iRepertoire HTBI primers to construct TCR beta libraries. PCR products were gel purified before sequencing. The study's own analysis went as follows. A total of 62 TRBV and some 13 TRBJ segments were identified across samples and were used for gene usage analysis of CDR3 amino acid clonotypes. COPE and FqMerger were used to merge the filtered high-quality paired reads into contigs. Contigs were aligned with BLAST to IMGT TRBV, TRBD and TRBJ reference genes, and CDR3 was defined per IMGT. Any clonotype with a frequency above 0.1% was counted as a highly expanded clone. Repertoire diversity was measured by Shannon entropy, and V-J evenness by the Gini coefficient. Public clonotypes were defined as clonotypes shared by more than one individual. The public sequencing data were trimmed at Q25 with fastp and processed into clonotypes with MiXCR by TCRdb, which kept only in-frame beta chains. CDR3 protein duplicates are merged, each entry listing the most common genes and DNA. The authors' filters were not applied to this entry. The sample data list 440,000 or so distinct CDR3 sequences, and just under 15% of these were observed just once. The ten top clones hold about a sixth of the sample.

This clonotype was counted a few times. The antigen it recognizes is unknown. Per-base qualities were not stored, and no clone one base away is much larger. What this sample's time point label stands for: newly diagnosed GD, antithyroid drugs for less than 3 months. RNA was extracted from PBMCs in TRIzol for both TCR sequencing and RNA sequencing. The diagnosis of Graves' disease followed American Thyroid Association guidelines. Patients were recruited from an endocrinology department in Xi'an, China. From each patient, roughly 9 milliliters of peripheral blood was collected into an EDTA anticoagulant tube. PBMCs were isolated by Ficoll Paque Plus density gradient separation without further T cell sorting. An Agilent 2100 Bioanalyzer and agarose gel were used to check RNA quality, while a NanoDrop 2000 measured RNA concentration. These records were also assigned to another study, of T cells in Graves' hyperthyroidism and ophthalmopathy. The second publication reports: A patient counted as having stable Graves' hyperthyroidism if no progression to ophthalmopathy occurred over 18 months of follow-up. Hyperthyroidism patients were aged 18 to 65 years and newly diagnosed, with disease duration of less than 2 months. Exclusion was applied to patients with uncontrolled infections, other autoimmune diseases, pregnancy or lactation. Diagnoses were established on the basis of clinical symptoms, serum thyroxine and TRAb, thyroid ultrasound, and orbital computed tomography. For the first round of RT-PCR on the TCR CDR3, the HTBI primer set was used together with the Qiagen OneStep RT-PCR kit. Most expanded thyroid clonotypes (frequency above 0.001) were also detected in blood, suggesting blood repertoires may reflect thyroid immune responses. A 13 V-J signature model separated ophthalmopathy from stable hyperthyroidism, with over 85% sensitivity and 81.08% specificity in cross-validation and 80%/75% in testing. In validation, the model predicted progression to ophthalmopathy a median of roughly 6.1 months before onset, with about 67% sensitivity and 72.22% specificity. A discovery cohort of 95 to 100 patients, approximately 45 with Graves' ophthalmopathy and over 55 with stable Graves' hyperthyroidism, was used to find distinguishing TCR V-J signatures. Whether ophthalmopathy could be predicted prospectively was tested in an independent validation cohort made up of roughly 19 hyperthyroidism patients plus 17 patients who later progressed to ophthalmopathy. The 100 or so discovery patients were divided at random into training and test sets in a 7:3 ratio. In addition, the study compared T-cell repertoires in thyroid tissue and in blood from about 6 Graves' hyperthyroidism patients. After blood sampling, hyperthyroidism patients were treated with methimazole at a starting dose of 30 mg daily, and ophthalmopathy patients were treated with high-dose intravenous methylprednisolone. The libraries were constructed in a second round of multiplex PCR and then size-selected and purified. Paired-end sequencing of the libraries was performed with 100 bp reads on an Illumina HiSeq2000. Raw data were processed with SOAPnuke, discarding reads with adapters, uncalled bases, mean Phred below 15, or no exact constant-primer or identifier match. High-quality paired reads were merged with COPE v1.2.5, and unique nucleotide sequences were defined as clonotypes. MiTCR v1.1 was used to align the clonotypes against IMGT TRBV, TRBD and TRBJ reference segments. The analysis included only V-J combinations with a frequency above 0.0001, which together covered 99% to 99.2% of the repertoires. The TCS score was defined as F50 (clonal expansion) divided by E x V (chaos), with BLOSUM62-based TCRdist calculated between CDR3 peptides within each V-J. Welch's t-statistics and random forest reduced around 510 V-J features to 13, which were used in a naive Bayes classifier (R e1071). Sample size was not statistically predetermined, and blinding of investigators to group allocation was not performed. According to the paper, TCR Vbeta CDR3 sequencing was carried out on 135 peripheral blood samples, which came from fewer than 50 ophthalmopathy, roughly 75 hyperthyroidism and about 17 progressor patients.

The receptor comes from a woman younger than 45 with Graves disease. Donor details come from another sample of the same person, matched by shared clones. The source was peripheral blood mononuclear cells (PBMCs), collected at new diagnosis, from a patient treated with antithyroid drugs.

The DNA sequence follows: TGTGCCAGCAGCGCCGGGGGACCGTCGGTCCAAGAGACCCAGTACTTC. Its amino acids are CASSAGGPSVQETQYF. The chain couples TRBV7-3 to TRBJ2-5; TRBD2 is a weak D gene call, 6 bases matching. CDR1 and CDR2, looked up from the germline V gene, are SGHTA and FQGTGA. CDR3 length: 16 amino acids, cysteine to phenylalanine. Just CDR3 DNA is preserved here, 48 bases in frame from base 1. V gives up 5 bases and J gives up 1 base, and the segment between their germline ends measures 17 bases.